Below are 20 T cell receptor beta chains sequenced from a single sample in a study of radiotherapy plus CTLA-4 blockade in lung cancer. The repertoire was sequenced with immunoSEQ multiplex PCR; TCRdb's copy has only in-frame clones and lacks some. The sample lists around 55,000 clones; 82% were seen once. Material: peripheral blood, obtained from a patient treated with radiotherapy plus ipilimumab. These receptor sequences come from a human donor with non-small cell lung cancer whose response to radiotherapy plus ipilimumab could not be evaluated.

The chain has TRBV19 and TRBJ2-3, with 8 bases aligning to TRBD2. V lost 0 bases, J lost 4 bases, and 9 bases stayed unmatched. CDR3 length: 17 amino acids. Germline values: CDR1 LNHDA, CDR2 SQIVND (reference sequence). Written as DNA, the CDR3 is TGTGCCAGTAGTATAGATCTATACGGGGGGGGCGCAGATACGCAGTATTTT. This codes for CASSIDLYGGGADTQYF.

The chain links TRBV18 to TRBJ1-4; the D is unclear. Germline V lookup: CDR1 KGHSH, CDR2 LQKENI. This CDR3 comprises 18 residues. V was clipped by 3 bases and J by 1 base, with 18 bases between them. CDR3 nucleotides: TGTGCCAGCTCACCGGCGAATGGGAGAGGGATAACTAATGAAAAACTGTTTTTT. It specifies CASSPANGRGITNEKLFF.

The CDR3 region has the DNA TGTGCCCTACGTCCGGAGGACCATAATTCACCCCTCCACTTT. It codes for CALRPEDHNSPLHF. V is TRBV25-1 and J is TRBJ1-6; no clear D gene. The CDR3 consists of 14 residues. The V gene lost 11 bases and the J gene lost 5 bases, with 16 bases spanning the gap. Germline V gives CDR1 MGHDK, CDR2 SYGVNS.

This clone showed up just once. This chain uses TRBV14 with TRBJ1-2; 8 nucleotides match TRBD1. Germline V gene sequence: CDR1 SGHDN, CDR2 FVKESK. The CDR3 sequence is 13 residues long. J lost 8 bases, V lost 2 bases, and 4 bases had no gene match. The CDR3 DNA reads as TGTGCCAGCAGCCAACAGGGGGCGGAGGGCTACACCTTC. Amino acids: CASSQQGAEGYTF.

The CDR3 coding sequence is TGTGCCAGCAGTTCACAGGGGGCGAACGAGCAGTACTTC. Translated, it gives CASSSQGANEQYF. This rearrangement joins TRBV6-5 to TRBJ2-7, with TRBD1 matching 9 bases. The CDR3 length is 13 residues. The junction had 3 bases not matched to a gene; V was cut back by 4 bases and J by 5 bases. Germline CDR1 is MNHEY and CDR2 is SVGAGI.

The V gene is TRBV21-1, the J gene TRBJ2-7; the table's D call TRBD1 went unverified against the DNA. TRBV21-1 corresponds to a pseudogene. This CDR3 has 17 amino acids. The CDR3 here is CASSKEGWQGYSYEQYF. The CDR3 DNA is TGTGCCAGCAGCAAAGAGGGATGGCAGGGCTATTCCTACGAGCAGTACTTC.

The gene calls are TRBV6-5 and TRBJ2-3, with TRBD2 matching 7 bases. Germline-derived CDR1 and CDR2 are MNHEY and SVGAGI. The CDR3 extends over 15 amino acids. V trimming: 4 bases; J trimming: 3 bases; junction bases outside the gene matches: 7. The CDR3 region has the DNA TGTGCCAGCAGTTCTCAACTAGCGTCGACAGATACGCAGTATTTT. It is translated as CASSSQLASTDTQYF.

The chain combines TRBV7-8 with TRBJ1-5, with 7 bases lining up with TRBD1. The germline V gene has CDR1 SGHVS and CDR2 FQNEAQ. The CDR3 consists of 13 residues. The V gene end was trimmed by 5 bases and the J gene end by 4 bases; junction bases not matched to a gene: 2. Here the CDR3 reads CASSRDRNQPQHF. In DNA, the CDR3 is TGTGCCAGCAGCCGGGACAGAAATCAGCCCCAGCATTTT.

The rearrangement uses TRBV19 and TRBJ1-5, with unresolved D. Germline V CDR1 and CDR2: LNHDA, SQIVND (reference sequence). The CDR3 length is 13 residues. Trimming took 1 base from V and 4 from J, leaving 5 bases between them. The CDR3 coding sequence is TGTGCCAGTAGTATAGGCACTAATCAGCCCCAGCATTTT. The encoded protein is CASSIGTNQPQHF.

This chain connects TRBV18 to TRBJ1-5; possibly TRBD1 for D (6 bases). V gave up 6 bases and J gave up 0 bases, with 15 bases separating them. The CDR3 consists of 16 residues. Germline CDR1 KGHSH, CDR2 LQKENI. DNA for the CDR3: TGTGCCAGCTCGTACACCGGGACACCTAGCAATCAGCCCCAGCATTTT. Translating gives CASSYTGTPSNQPQHF.

This clone has a handful of counts. This sequence joins TRBV7-2 and TRBJ2-1; D gene unclear. Germline V gene sequence: CDR1 SGHTA, CDR2 FQGNSA. V lost 2 bases and J lost 9, with 8 bases in between. The CDR3 runs to 12 residues. In nucleotides, the CDR3 is TGTGCCAGCAGCTTAAGTAAACTTGAGCAGTTCTTC. Residues: CASSLSKLEQFF.

The V and J genes are TRBV5-4 and TRBJ1-2, with 7 positions matching TRBD1. Germline-derived CDR1 and CDR2 are SGHNT and YYREEE (reference sequence). Losses at the gene ends were 4 bases for V and 7 bases for J; bases not matched to a gene: 10. This CDR3 is built from 14 residues. The CDR3 region is CASSQDSDRAGYTF. In DNA form, the CDR3 reads TGTGCCAGCAGCCAAGATTCTGACAGGGCTGGCTACACCTTC.

The chain has TRBV27 and TRBJ2-6; possibly TRBD1 for D (6 bases). Germline V gives CDR1 MNHEY, CDR2 SMNVEV (reference sequence). The CDR3 is 18 amino acids. Trimming shortened V by 4 bases and J by 0 bases, and 16 bases separated the two germline ends. The CDR3 region is CASSSPPGHLSGANVLTF. The CDR3 DNA reads TGTGCCAGCAGTTCCCCCCCGGGACACCTCTCTGGGGCCAACGTCCTGACTTTC.

This clone appeared a single time. V gene TRBV7-2 combines with J gene TRBJ2-3; 8 bases match TRBD2. Germline V CDR1 and CDR2: SGHTA, FQGNSA. The ends lost 5 bases at V and 6 bases at J; junction bases unmatched: 7. The CDR3 contains 14 residues. The DNA of the CDR3 is TGTGCCAGCAGCCCCGGTAGCGGGGTGGATACGCAGTATTTT. The encoded protein is CASSPGSGVDTQYF.

The chain links TRBV29-1 to TRBJ2-1; 7 nucleotides line up with TRBD1. This CDR3 has 17 amino acids. Trimming took 6 bases from V and 0 from J; bases not matched to a gene: 14. Per the germline V gene, CDR1 is SQVTM and CDR2 is ANQGSEA. The CDR3 loop is CSVRGLGTESSYNEQFF. CDR3 DNA: TGCAGCGTCCGGGGATTGGGGACAGAAAGCTCCTACAATGAGCAGTTCTTC.

This chain uses TRBV15 with TRBJ1-5, with D possibly matching TRBD1 (6 bases). Trimming left V 3 bases short and J 9 bases short, with 12 bases between. The CDR3 has 13 amino acids. The germline gives CDR1 LNHNV, CDR2 YYDKDF (reference sequence). Written as DNA, the CDR3 is TGTGCCACCAGCAGGCAAAAGGGGGTGCCCCAGCATTTT. This gives the protein CATSRQKGVPQHF. Full variable domain (outside the CDR3, taken from reference TRBV15 and TRBJ1-5): DAMVIQNPRYQVTQFGKPVTLSCSQTLNHNVMYWYQQKSSQAPKLLFHYYDKDFNNEADTPDNFQSRRPNTSFCFLDIRSPGLGDTAMYLCATSRQKGVPQHFGDGTRLSIL.

This clone was seen a handful of times. CDR3 in amino acids: CASSPVRGTQYF. CDR3 in DNA: TGTGCCAGCAGCCCCGTGAGAGGGACCCAGTACTTC. V and J are TRBV6-5 and TRBJ2-5; D remains unclear. Germline loops: CDR1 MNHEY, CDR2 SVGAGI. The CDR3 is 12 amino acids. V was trimmed by 6 bases and J by 7 bases, leaving 12 bases between them.

V and J are TRBV10-3 and TRBJ1-6; D remains unclear. CDR3 length: 15 residues. CDR1 is ENHRY and CDR2 is SYGVKD in the germline V gene. Trimming removed 6 bases at V and 7 bases at J, with 16 bases between. CDR3 sequence (DNA): TGTGCCATCAGAGCGGAGGCGATTTACAATTCACCCCTCCACTTT. Translating it yields CAIRAEAIYNSPLHF.

This chain connects TRBV29-1 to TRBJ2-1, with TRBD2 identical over 10 bases. The germline V gene has CDR1 SQVTM and CDR2 ANQGSEA. With 4 bases clipped from V and 0 bases from J, the junction kept 12 bases outside the gene matches. CDR3 size: 18 residues. The CDR3: CSVGPVAGGKSSYNEQFF. The DNA for the CDR3 is TGCAGCGTTGGGCCTGTAGCGGGGGGTAAAAGCTCCTACAATGAGCAGTTCTTC.

In this sample, this clone turned up a few times. The CDR3 DNA reads TGTGCCAGCAGCTTAGGCGCTACAGAGACCCAGTACTTC. This sequence encodes CASSLGATETQYF. V usage is TRBV7-2 and J usage is TRBJ2-5; no reliable D call. The CDR3 sequence is 13 residues long. Trimming shortened V by 1 base and J by 4 bases, and 7 bases separated the two germline ends. Germline loops: CDR1 SGHTA, CDR2 FQGNSA.